These 8 T cell receptor beta chains were sequenced from one sample in a study of shared clonotypes between healthy human individuals. CD45RO negativity and positive selection for CCR7 defined naive CD8 cells, a population that excluded terminally differentiated effector memory CD45RA+ cells. Assay used: immunoSEQ multiplex PCR; TCRdb lists only in-frame clones, some missing. Among about 2 million clones listed, approximately 94% were seen once. Sequencing used naive CD8+ T cells sorted from blood. Receptors originate from a man aged 18 to 30 in good health.

The chain links TRBV19 to TRBJ2-3; 11 nucleotides match TRBD2. The germline V gene encodes CDR1 LNHDA and CDR2 SQIVND (reference sequence). CDR3 size: 17 residues. V shed 3 bases, J shed 0 bases, and the junction held 5 bases outside the gene matches. CDR3 bases: TGTGCCAGTAGTATCGGGACTAGCGGATTTAGCACAGATACGCAGTATTTT. Protein product: CASSIGTSGFSTDTQYF. The full variable domain, its missing parts supplied by reference TRBV19 and TRBJ2-3, is DGGITQSPKYLFRKEGQNVTLSCEQNLNHDAMYWYRQDPGQGLRLIYYSQIVNDFQKGDIAEGYSVSREKKESFPLTVTSAQKNPTAFYLCASSIGTSGFSTDTQYFGPGTRLTVL.

CDR3 bases: TGTGCCAGCAGGCTACCGCCATTTTACGAGCAGTACTTC. It translates to CASRLPPFYEQYF. The chain is built from TRBV2 and TRBJ2-7, with unresolved D. CDR3 length: 13 residues. Trimming shortened V by 6 bases and J by 4 bases, and 13 bases separated the two germline ends. CDR1 and CDR2 (germline): SNHLY, FYNNEI.

A single count supports this clone. The V and J genes are TRBV11-2 and TRBJ1-5, with no clear D. Deletions cut 0 bases from V and 4 bases from J, with 4 bases between. This CDR3 is built from 13 residues. Germline V gene sequence: CDR1 SGHAT, CDR2 FQNNGV. CDR3 sequence reads: CASSLDTNQPQHF. The CDR3 DNA is TGTGCCAGCAGCTTAGACACAAATCAGCCCCAGCATTTT.

The J gene is TRBJ2-7, the V gene TRBV13, with D possibly TRBD1 on 6 matching bases. CDR1 is PRHDT and CDR2 is FYEKMQ in the germline V gene (reference sequence). Trimming shortened V by 4 bases and J by 2 bases, and 12 bases separated the two germline ends. The CDR3 contains 14 residues. The CDR3 coding sequence is TGTGCCAGCAGCTCCGGACAGTACGCCTACGAGCAGTACTTC. Translation gives CASSSGQYAYEQYF.

This sequence joins TRBV6-1 and TRBJ1-1; 8 nucleotides match TRBD1. With 3 bases clipped from V and 1 base from J, the junction kept 7 bases outside the gene matches. The germline CDR1 and CDR2 sequences are MNHNS and SASEGT. The CDR3 sequence is 16 residues long. The chain's CDR3 is CASSELAGTGNTEAFF. Here the CDR3 DNA reads TGTGCCAGCAGTGAGTTAGCCGGGACAGGGAACACTGAAGCTTTCTTT.

The J gene is TRBJ2-7, the V gene TRBV2, with a weak D call TRBD1 (6 bases). Trimming took off 1 base at V and 4 bases at J, with 11 bases between the two ends. The CDR3 loop spans 14 amino acids. CDR1 and CDR2 (germline): SNHLY, FYNNEI. DNA for the CDR3: TGTGCCAGCAGTGAAGACAGGGATATGTACGAGCAGTACTTC. Translating gives CASSEDRDMYEQYF.

V is TRBV6-5 and J is TRBJ2-2, with unresolved D. Germline CDR1 and CDR2: MNHEY and SVGAGI. V lost 10 bases and J lost 1, with 16 bases in between. CDR3 length: 15 residues. The DNA for the CDR3 is TGTGCCACCAACCTAAACGCCGAGAACACCGGGGAGCTGTTTTTT. It encodes CATNLNAENTGELFF.

About this clone itself: Other DNA sequences in this sample translate to the same CDR3. The chain recombines TRBV5-1 with TRBJ1-2; possibly TRBD1 for D (6 bases). Germline CDR1 and CDR2: SGHRS and YFSETQ. CDR3 size: 13 residues. V shed 0 bases and J shed 3 bases, with 6 bases lying between them. CDR3 bases: TGCGCCAGCAGCTTGGACAGGGACTATGGCTACACCTTC. Protein: CASSLDRDYGYTF.